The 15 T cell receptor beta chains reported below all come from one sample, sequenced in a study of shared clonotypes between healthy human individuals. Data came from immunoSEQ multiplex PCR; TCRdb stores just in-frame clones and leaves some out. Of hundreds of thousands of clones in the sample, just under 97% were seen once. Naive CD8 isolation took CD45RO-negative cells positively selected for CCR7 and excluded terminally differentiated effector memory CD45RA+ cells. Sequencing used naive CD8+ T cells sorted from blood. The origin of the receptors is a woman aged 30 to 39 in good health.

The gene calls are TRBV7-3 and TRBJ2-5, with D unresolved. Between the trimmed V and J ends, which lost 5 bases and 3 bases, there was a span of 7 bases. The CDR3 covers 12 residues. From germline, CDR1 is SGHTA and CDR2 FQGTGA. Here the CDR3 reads CASSGQEETQYF. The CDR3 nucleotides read TGTGCCAGCAGCGGGCAGGAAGAGACCCAGTACTTC.

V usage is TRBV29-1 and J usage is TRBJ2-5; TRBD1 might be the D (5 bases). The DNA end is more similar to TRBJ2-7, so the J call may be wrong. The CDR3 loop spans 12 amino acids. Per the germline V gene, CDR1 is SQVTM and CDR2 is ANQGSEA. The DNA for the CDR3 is TGCAGCGTCACTGACCAGGGCTACGAGCAGTACTTC. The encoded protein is CSVTDQGYEQYF.

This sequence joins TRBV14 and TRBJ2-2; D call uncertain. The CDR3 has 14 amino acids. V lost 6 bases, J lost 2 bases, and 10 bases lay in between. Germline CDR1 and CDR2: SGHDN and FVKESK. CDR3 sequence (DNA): TGTGCCAGCAGGATCATGGCTAACACCGGGGAGCTGTTTTTT. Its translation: CASRIMANTGELFF.

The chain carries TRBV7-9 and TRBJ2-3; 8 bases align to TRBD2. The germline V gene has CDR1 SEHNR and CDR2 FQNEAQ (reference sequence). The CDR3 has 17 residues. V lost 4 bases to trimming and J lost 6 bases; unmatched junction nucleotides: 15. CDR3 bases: TGTGCCAGCAGCTCAGGGCCGAGCGGGAGCGGTGCGGATACGCAGTATTTT. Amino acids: CASSSGPSGSGADTQYF.

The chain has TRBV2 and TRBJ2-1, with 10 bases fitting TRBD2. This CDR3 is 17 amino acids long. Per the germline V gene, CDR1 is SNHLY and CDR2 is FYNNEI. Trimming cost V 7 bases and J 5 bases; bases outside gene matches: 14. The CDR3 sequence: CASTEGPSGRSDNEQFF. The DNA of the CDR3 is TGTGCCAGCACCGAGGGTCCTAGCGGGAGATCGGACAATGAGCAGTTCTTC.

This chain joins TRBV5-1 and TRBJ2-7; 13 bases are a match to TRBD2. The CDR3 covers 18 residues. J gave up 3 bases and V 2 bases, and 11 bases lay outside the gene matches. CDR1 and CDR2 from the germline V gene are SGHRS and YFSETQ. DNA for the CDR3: TGCGCCAGCAGCTTCAACTATGGACTAGCGGGAGTTCTCTACGAGCAGTACTTC. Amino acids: CASSFNYGLAGVLYEQYF.

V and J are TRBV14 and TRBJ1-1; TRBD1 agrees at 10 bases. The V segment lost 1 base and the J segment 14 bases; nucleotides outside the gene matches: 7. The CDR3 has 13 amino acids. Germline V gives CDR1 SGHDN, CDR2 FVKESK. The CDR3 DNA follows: TGTGCCAGCAGCCAAGCGTGGACAGGGGGGGACTTCTTT. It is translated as CASSQAWTGGDFF.

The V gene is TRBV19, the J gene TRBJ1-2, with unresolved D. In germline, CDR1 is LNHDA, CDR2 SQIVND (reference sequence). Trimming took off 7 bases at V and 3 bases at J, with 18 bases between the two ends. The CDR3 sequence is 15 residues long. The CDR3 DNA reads TGTGCCAGTATCCCGAGTGCTGCGAAATACTATGGCTACACCTTC. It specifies CASIPSAAKYYGYTF.

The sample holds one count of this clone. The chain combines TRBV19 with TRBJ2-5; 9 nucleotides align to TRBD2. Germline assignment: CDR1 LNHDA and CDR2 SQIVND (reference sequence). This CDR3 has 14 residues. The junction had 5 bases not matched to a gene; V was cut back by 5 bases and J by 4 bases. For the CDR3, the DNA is TGTGCCAGTAGTGAAGGTAGCGGGGGAGAGACCCAGTACTTC. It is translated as CASSEGSGGETQYF.

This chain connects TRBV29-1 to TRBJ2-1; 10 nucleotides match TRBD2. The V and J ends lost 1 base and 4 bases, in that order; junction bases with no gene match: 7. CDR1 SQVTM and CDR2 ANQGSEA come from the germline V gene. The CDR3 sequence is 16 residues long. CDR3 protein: CSVEAYGTSEYNEQFF. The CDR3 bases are TGCAGCGTTGAAGCATACGGGACTAGCGAATACAATGAGCAGTTCTTC.

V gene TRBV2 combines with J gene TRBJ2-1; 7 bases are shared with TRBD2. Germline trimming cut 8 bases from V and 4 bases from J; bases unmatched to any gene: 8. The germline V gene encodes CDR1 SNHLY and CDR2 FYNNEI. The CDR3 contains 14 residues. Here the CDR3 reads CASLSSGGYNEQFF. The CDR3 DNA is TGTGCCAGCTTATCTAGCGGTGGTTACAATGAGCAGTTCTTC.

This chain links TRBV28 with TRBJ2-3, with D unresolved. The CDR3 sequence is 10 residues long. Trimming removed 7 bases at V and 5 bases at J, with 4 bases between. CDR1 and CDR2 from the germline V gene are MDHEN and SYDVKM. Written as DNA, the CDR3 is TGTGCCAGCAAGGGAGATACGCAGTATTTT. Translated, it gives CASKGDTQYF. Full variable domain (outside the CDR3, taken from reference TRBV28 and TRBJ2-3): DVKVTQSSRYLVKRTGEKVFLECVQDMDHENMFWYRQDPGLGLRLIYFSYDVKMKEKGDIPEGYSVSREKKERFSLILESASTNQTSMYLCASKGDTQYFGPGTRLTVL.

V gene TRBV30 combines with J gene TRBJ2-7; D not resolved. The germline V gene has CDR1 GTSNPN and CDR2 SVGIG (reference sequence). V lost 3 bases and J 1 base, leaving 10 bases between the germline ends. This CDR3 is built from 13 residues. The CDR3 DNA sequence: TGTGCCTGGAGCCCGGGCCAGTCCTACGAGCAGTACTTC. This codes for CAWSPGQSYEQYF.

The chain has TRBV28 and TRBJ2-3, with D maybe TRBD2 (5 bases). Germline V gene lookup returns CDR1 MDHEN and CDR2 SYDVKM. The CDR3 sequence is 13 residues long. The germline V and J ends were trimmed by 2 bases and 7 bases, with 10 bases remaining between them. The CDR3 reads CASSLEDFNTQYF. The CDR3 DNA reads TGTGCCAGCAGTTTAGAGGACTTCAATACGCAGTATTTT.

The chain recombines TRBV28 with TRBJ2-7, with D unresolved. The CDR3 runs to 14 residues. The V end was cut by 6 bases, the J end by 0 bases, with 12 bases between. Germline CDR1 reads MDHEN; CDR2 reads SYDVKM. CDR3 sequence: CASRILDGSYEQYF. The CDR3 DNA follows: TGTGCCAGCAGAATCCTTGACGGCTCCTACGAGCAGTACTTC.